Listed here is a single TCR beta chain. Original methodology: Using reference gene primer amplification, nucleated cell counts were estimated. The data were produced by immunoSEQ multiplex PCR, yet TCRdb's version contains in-frame clones alone and is incomplete. From that table come the V and J calls and clone size; the DNA was used to work out D and trimming. The sample includes around 300,000 clones, 75% to 90% of them seen just once. V shed 3 bases, J shed 4 bases, and the junction held 6 bases outside the gene matches. CDR1 and CDR2 from the germline V gene are LGHNA and YNFKEQ. This CDR3 is 15 amino acids long. The sample comes from a study of blood T cell repertoires in COVID-19. Study as a whole: Acute-phase and convalescent COVID-19 samples originated in the United States, Italy and Spain.

The rearrangement joins TRBV4-2 to TRBJ2-5; TRBD2 matches 9 bases. The specimen sequenced was peripheral blood. The sequence was obtained from a woman between 70 and 85 years old with acute or convalescent COVID-19. The CDR3 loop reads CASSQPSGGPETQYF. CDR3 in DNA: TGTGCCAGCAGCCAGCCCAGCGGGGGGCCAGAGACCCAGTACTTC.